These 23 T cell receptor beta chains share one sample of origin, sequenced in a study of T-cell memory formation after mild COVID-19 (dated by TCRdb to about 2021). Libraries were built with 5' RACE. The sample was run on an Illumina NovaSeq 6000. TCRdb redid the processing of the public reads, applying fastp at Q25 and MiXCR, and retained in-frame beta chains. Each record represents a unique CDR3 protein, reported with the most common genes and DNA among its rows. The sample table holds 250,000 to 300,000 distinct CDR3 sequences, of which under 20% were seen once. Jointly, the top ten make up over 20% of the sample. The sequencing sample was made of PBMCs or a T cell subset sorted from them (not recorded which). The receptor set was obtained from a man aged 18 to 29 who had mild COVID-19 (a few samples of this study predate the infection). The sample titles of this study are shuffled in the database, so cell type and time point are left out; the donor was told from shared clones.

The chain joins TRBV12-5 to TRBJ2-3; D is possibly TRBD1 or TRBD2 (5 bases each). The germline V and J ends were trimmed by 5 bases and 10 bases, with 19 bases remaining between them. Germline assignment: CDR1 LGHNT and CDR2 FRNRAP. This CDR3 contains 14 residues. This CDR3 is CASGLGTAAEPQYF. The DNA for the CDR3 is TGTGCTAGTGGTCTAGGGACCGCGGCCGAGCCGCAGTATTTT.

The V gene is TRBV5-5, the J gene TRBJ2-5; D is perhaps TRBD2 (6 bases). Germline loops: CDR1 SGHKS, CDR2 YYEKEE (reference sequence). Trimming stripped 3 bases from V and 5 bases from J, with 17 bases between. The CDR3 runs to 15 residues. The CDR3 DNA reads TGTGCCAGCAGCTCCTCGGGTGCGGGATGGGAGACCCAGTACTTC. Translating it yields CASSSSGAGWETQYF.

CDR3 loop: CASSVGGGRFDTEAFF. For the CDR3, the DNA is TGTGCCAGCAGCGTAGGTGGGGGGCGCTTTGACACTGAAGCTTTCTTT. The chain carries TRBV9 and TRBJ1-1, with D perhaps TRBD1 (6 bases). CDR1 SGDLS and CDR2 YYNGEE come from the germline V gene. The V and J ends lost 0 bases and 3 bases respectively, with 15 bases between them. This CDR3 contains 16 residues. The whole variable domain, filled in from reference TRBV9 and TRBJ1-1, reads DSGVTQTPKHLITATGQRVTLRCSPRSGDLSVYWYQQSLDQGLQFLIQYYNGEERAKGNILERFSAQQFPDLHSELNLSSLELGDSALYFCASSVGGGRFDTEAFFGQGTRLTVV.

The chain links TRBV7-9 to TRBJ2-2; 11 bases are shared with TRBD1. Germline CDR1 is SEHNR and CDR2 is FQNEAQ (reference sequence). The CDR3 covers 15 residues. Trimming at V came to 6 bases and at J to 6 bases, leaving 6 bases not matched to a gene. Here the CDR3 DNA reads TGTGCCAGCAGGTCAGGACAGGGGGCTGCCGGGGAGCTGTTTTTT. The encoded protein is CASRSGQGAAGELFF.

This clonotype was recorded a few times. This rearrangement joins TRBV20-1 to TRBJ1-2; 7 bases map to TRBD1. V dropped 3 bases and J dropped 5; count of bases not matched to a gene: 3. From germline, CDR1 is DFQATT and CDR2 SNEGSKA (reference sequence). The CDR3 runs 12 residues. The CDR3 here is CSARTGNYGYTF. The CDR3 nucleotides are TGCAGTGCTAGGACAGGGAATTATGGCTACACCTTC.

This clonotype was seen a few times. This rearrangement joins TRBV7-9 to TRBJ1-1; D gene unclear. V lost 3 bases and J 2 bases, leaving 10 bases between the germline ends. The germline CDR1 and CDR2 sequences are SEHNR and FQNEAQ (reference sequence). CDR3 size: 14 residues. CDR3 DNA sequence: TGTGCCAGCAGCTTGTGGTACCCAAACACTGAAGCTTTCTTT. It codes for CASSLWYPNTEAFF. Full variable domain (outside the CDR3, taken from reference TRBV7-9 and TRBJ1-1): DTGVSQNPRHKITKRGQNVTFRCDPISEHNRLYWYRQTLGQGPEFLTYFQNEAQLEKSRLLSDRFSAERPKGSFSTLEIQRTEQGDSAMYLCASSLWYPNTEAFFGQGTRLTVV.

Here the CDR3 DNA reads TGTGCCAGCAGTTACTCGAAAGTCGGACAGGGGGTCTACGAGCAGTACTTC. Protein product: CASSYSKVGQGVYEQYF. The chain is built from TRBV6-5 and TRBJ2-7; 10 nucleotides align to TRBD1. Germline CDR1 and CDR2: MNHEY and SVGAGI. Trimming took 0 bases from V and 3 from J; bases not matched to a gene: 8. The CDR3 contains 17 residues.

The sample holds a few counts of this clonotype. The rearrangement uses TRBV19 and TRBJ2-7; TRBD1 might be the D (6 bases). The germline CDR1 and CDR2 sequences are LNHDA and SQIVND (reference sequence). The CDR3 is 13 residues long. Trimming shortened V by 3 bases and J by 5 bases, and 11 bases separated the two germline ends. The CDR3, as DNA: TGTGCCAGTAGTATCTACAGGGACCACGAGCAGTACTTC. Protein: CASSIYRDHEQYF.

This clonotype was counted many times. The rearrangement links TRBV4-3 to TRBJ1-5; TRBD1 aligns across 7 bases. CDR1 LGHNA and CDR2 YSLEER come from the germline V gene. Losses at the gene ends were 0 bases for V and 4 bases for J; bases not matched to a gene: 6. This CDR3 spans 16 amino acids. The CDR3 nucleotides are TGCGCCAGCAGCCAAGATCGGACAGGATTAAATCAGCCCCAGCATTTT. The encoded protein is CASSQDRTGLNQPQHF.

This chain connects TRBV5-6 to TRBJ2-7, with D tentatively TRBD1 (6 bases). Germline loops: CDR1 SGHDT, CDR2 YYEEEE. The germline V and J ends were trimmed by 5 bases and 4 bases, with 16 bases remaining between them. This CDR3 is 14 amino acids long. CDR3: CASRPQQRGYEQYF. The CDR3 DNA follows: TGTGCCAGCAGACCTCAACAAAGGGGGTACGAGCAGTACTTC.

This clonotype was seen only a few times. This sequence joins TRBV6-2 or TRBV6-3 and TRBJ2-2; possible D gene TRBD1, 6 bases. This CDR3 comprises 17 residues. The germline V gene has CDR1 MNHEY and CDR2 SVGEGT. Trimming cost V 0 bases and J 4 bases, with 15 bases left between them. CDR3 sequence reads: CASSYSTTGKRTGELFF. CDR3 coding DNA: TGTGCCAGCAGTTACTCGACCACAGGGAAGCGCACCGGGGAGCTGTTTTTT.

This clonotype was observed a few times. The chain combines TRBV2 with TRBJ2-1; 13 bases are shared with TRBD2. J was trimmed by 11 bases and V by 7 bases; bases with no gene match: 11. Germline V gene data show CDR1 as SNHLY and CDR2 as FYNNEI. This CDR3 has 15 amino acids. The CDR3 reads CASIEGTSGGAQQFF. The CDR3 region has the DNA TGTGCCAGCATCGAGGGAACTAGCGGGGGGGCTCAGCAGTTCTTC.

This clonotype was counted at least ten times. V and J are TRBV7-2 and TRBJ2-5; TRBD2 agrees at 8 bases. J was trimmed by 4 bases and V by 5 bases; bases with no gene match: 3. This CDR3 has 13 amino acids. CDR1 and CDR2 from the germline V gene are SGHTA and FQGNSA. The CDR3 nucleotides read TGTGCCAGCAGCCTAAGCGGGGGAGAGACCCAGTACTTC. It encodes CASSLSGGETQYF.

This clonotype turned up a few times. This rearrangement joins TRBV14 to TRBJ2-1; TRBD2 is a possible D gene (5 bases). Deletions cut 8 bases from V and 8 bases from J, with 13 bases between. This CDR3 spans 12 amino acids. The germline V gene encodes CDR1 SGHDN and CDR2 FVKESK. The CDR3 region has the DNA TGTGCCAGCGAGGGCGCTCCGGATGAGCAGTTCTTC. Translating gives CASEGAPDEQFF.

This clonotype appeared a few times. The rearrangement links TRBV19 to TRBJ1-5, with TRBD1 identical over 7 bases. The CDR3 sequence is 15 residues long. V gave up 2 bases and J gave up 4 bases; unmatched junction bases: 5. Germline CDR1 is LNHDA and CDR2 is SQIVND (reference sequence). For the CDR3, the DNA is TGTGCCAGTAGTATACCGGGACAGCCAAATCAGCCCCAGCATTTT. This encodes CASSIPGQPNQPQHF.

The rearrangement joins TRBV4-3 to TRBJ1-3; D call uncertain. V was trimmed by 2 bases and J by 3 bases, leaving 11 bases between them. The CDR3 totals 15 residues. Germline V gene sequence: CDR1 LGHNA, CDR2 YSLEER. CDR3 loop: CASSQSGSRGNTIYF. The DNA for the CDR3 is TGCGCCAGCAGCCAAAGTGGGTCTCGTGGAAACACCATATATTTT.

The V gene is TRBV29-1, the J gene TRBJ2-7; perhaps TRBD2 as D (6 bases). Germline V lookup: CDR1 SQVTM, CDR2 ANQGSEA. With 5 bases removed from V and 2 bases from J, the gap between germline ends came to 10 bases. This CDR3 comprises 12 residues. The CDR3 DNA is TGCAGCGTTTCGGGACTCACCTACGAGCAGTACTTC. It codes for CSVSGLTYEQYF.

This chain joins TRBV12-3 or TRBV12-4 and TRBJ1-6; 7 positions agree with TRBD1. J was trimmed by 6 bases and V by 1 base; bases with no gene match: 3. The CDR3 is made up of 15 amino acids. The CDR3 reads CASSLGGQLNSPLHF. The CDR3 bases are TGTGCCAGCAGTTTAGGGGGACAGCTTAATTCACCCCTCCACTTT.

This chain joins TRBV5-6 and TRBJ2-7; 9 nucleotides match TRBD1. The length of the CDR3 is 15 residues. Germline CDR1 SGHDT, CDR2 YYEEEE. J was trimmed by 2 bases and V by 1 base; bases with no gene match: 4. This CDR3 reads CASSLKGQGTYEQYF. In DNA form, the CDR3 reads TGTGCCAGCAGCTTGAAGGGACAGGGTACCTACGAGCAGTACTTC.

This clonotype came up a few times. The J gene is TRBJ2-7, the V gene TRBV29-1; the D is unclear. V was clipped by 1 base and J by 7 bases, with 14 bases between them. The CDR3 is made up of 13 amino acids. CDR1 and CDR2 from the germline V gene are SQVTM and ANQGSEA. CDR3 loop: CSVEAHPNGEQYV. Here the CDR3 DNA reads TGCAGCGTTGAAGCCCACCCTAACGGGGAGCAGTACGTC.

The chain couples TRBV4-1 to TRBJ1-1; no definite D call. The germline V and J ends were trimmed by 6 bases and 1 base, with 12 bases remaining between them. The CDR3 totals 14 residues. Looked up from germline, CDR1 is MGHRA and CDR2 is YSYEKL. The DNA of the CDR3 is TGCGCCAGCAGGGGAACACTACGGAACACTGAAGCTTTCTTT. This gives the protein CASRGTLRNTEAFF.

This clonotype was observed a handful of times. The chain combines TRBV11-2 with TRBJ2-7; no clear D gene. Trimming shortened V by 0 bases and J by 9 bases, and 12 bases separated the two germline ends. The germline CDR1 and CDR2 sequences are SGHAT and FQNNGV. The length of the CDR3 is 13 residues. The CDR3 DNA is TGTGCCAGCAGCTTAGATTATTCGGGTTTGCAGTACGTC. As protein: CASSLDYSGLQYV.

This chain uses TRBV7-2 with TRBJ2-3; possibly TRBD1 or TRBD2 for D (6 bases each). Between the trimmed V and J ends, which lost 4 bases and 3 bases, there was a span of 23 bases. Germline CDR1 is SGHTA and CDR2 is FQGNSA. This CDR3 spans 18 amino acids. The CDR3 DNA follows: TGTGCCAGCAGCTCCGGGGGCATTCATCGATTGTGGACAGATACGCAGTATTTT. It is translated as CASSSGGIHRLWTDTQYF.